This is a list of T cell receptor beta chains from one sample in a study of T-cell memory formation after mild COVID-19. From the 5' RACE reads, TCRdb called clonotypes with MiXCR, one entry per CDR3 protein. The data show some 350,000 distinct CDR3 sequences, 10% to 15% seen once. Sequencing input: PBMCs or a T cell subset sorted from them (not recorded which). The receptor source for this set is a man younger than 35 who had mild COVID-19 (a few samples of this study predate the infection). Cell type and time point are not known. The CDR3 runs from the conserved cysteine through the conserved F or W. A D gene is named only where the DNA matches it firmly. Rows give clone size only sometimes, using once, few, many, or a class for an expanded clone.

>.|TRBV7-3|few|TRBJ2-1
CASSLTYGLDSYNEQFF
TGTGCCAGCAGCTTAACGTACGGGCTCGACTCCTACAATGAGCAGTTCTTC
>TRBD2|TRBV11-2|many|TRBJ2-7
CASNPGGPGEQYF
TGTGCCAGCAACCCGGGGGGGCCAGGCGAGCAGTACTTC
>TRBD1|TRBV7-2|few|TRBJ1-6
CASSPWDSQPLHF
TGTGCCAGCAGCCCCTGGGACAGCCAACCCCTCCACTTT
>.|TRBV3-1|few|TRBJ1-1
CASSQEGRGGAEAFF
TGTGCCAGCAGCCAAGAGGGCAGGGGTGGCGCTGAAGCTTTCTTT
>.|TRBV11-2|.|TRBJ2-3
CASNMGRTDTQYF
TGTGCCAGCAACATGGGACGCACAGATACGCAGTATTTT
>.|TRBV5-6|few|TRBJ1-1
CASSRTVTEAFF
TGTGCCAGCAGCCGGACAGTCACTGAAGCTTTCTTT
>.|TRBV3-1|.|TRBJ2-1
CASSRSGKNNEQFF
TGTGCCAGCAGCCGCTCCGGGAAGAACAATGAGCAGTTCTTC
>.|TRBV11-2|few|TRBJ2-5
CASSLGQLVETQYF
TGTGCCAGCAGCTTAGGACAGTTGGTAGAGACCCAGTACTTC
>TRBD1|TRBV4-1|.|TRBJ1-5
CASSHLGQDKPDQPQHF
TGCGCCAGCAGCCACCTCGGACAGGACAAACCTGATCAGCCCCAGCATTTT
>TRBD1|TRBV10-3|many|TRBJ1-1
CAIRGQAPEAFF
TGTGCCATCAGAGGACAGGCCCCTGAAGCTTTCTTT
>.|TRBV4-3|.|TRBJ2-1
CASSQEGGNEQFF
TGCGCCAGCAGCCAAGAGGGGGGCAATGAGCAGTTCTTC
>.|TRBV24-1|few|TRBJ2-3
CATSDSVGDTQYF
TGTGCCACCAGTGATTCCGTCGGAGATACGCAGTATTTT
>TRBD2|TRBV11-3|.|TRBJ2-3
CASGLAGGLTDTQYF
TGTGCCAGCGGCCTAGCGGGGGGCCTCACAGATACGCAGTATTTT
>TRBD1|TRBV7-9|few|TRBJ2-3
CASSLANNRGAQYF
TGTGCCAGCAGCTTAGCGAACAACAGGGGTGCGCAGTATTTT
>TRBD2|TRBV27|.|TRBJ2-7
CASSLYGLDEQYF
TGTGCCAGCAGTTTATATGGACTAGACGAGCAGTACTTC
>TRBD1|TRBV24-1|many|TRBJ2-1
CATSGETGGYNEQFF
TGTGCCACCAGTGGAGAAACAGGGGGTTACAATGAGCAGTTCTTC
>.|TRBV28|many|TRBJ2-1
CASSATSHGEQFF
TGTGCCAGCAGTGCGACTTCTCACGGCGAGCAGTTCTTC
>.|TRBV2|many|TRBJ1-6
CASSDGGTGRSPLHF
TGTGCCAGCAGCGATGGGGGGACGGGCCGTTCACCCCTCCACTTT
>TRBD2|TRBV5-1|few|TRBJ2-1
CASSLASGGIYEQFF
TGCGCCAGCAGCTTGGCTAGCGGGGGGATATATGAGCAGTTCTTC
>TRBD2|TRBV7-8|.|TRBJ2-2
CASSLAPGGLTGELFF
TGTGCCAGCAGCTTAGCCCCGGGGGGGCTTACCGGGGAGCTGTTTTTT
>.|TRBV5-1|.|TRBJ2-1
CASRIGPYNEQFF
TGCGCCAGCAGGATCGGCCCCTACAATGAGCAGTTCTTC
>.|TRBV9|many|TRBJ2-3
CASSVRGPRSDTQYF
TGTGCCAGCAGCGTCAGAGGGCCTCGATCAGATACGCAGTATTTT